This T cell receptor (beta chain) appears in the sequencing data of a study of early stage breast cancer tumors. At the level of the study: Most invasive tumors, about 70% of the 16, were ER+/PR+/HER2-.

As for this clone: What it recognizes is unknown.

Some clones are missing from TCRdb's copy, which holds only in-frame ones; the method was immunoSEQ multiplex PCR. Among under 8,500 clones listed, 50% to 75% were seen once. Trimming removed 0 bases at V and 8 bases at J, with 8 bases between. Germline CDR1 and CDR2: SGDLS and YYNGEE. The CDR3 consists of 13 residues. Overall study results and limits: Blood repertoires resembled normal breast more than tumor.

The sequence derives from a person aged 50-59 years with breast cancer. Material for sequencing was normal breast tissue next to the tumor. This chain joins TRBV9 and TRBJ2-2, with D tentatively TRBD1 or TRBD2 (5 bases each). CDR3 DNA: TGTGCCAGCAGCGTAGGAGAGGGGGGGGAGCTGTTTTTT. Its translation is CASSVGEGGELFF.